This T cell receptor beta chain was obtained from a study of beta chain features in type 1 diabetes. Study-wide context: In all, around 100 million sorted cells from all samples were analyzed.

General study results and limits: Using cDNA template may skew counts toward highly expressing activated cells.

Germline CDR1 reads SGHRS; CDR2 reads YFSETQ. The CDR3 consists of 13 residues. Trimming pared 0 bases from V and 9 bases from J, leaving 10 bases between. This clone was seen a handful of times. Its matching antigen is unknown. Expressed TCRB transcripts got sequenced, as all isolated RNA was reverse transcribed. There were around 3.5 million reads on average in the naive, central memory and regulatory T cell samples. The protocol was immunoSEQ multiplex PCR, while the TCRdb copy is restricted to in-frame clones and leaves out a portion. The data contain hundreds of thousands of clones, around 15% of them singletons.

This receptor was obtained from a young man in good health. Sequencing was carried out using naive CD4+ T cells from blood. The J gene is TRBJ2-1, the V gene TRBV5-1; D is possibly TRBD2 (6 bases). This CDR3 is CASSLVGLSEQFF. DNA for the CDR3: TGCGCCAGCAGCTTGGTGGGACTTAGTGAGCAGTTCTTC. Full variable domain (missing parts from reference TRBV5-1 and TRBJ2-1): KAGVTQTPRYLIKTRGQQVTLSCSPISGHRSVSWYQQTPGQGLQFLFEYFSETQRNKGNFPGRFSGRQFSNSRSEMNVSTLELGDSALYLCASSLVGLSEQFFGPGTRLTVL.